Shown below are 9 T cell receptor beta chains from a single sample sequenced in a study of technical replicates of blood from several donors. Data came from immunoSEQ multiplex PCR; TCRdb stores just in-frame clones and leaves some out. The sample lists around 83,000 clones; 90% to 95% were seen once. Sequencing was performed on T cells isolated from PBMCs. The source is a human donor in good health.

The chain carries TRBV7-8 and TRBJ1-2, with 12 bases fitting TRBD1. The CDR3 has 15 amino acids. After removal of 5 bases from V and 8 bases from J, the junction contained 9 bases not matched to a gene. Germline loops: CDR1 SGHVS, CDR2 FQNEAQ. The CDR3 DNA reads TGTGCCAGCAGCCCCGGGGACAGGGGGCTCCAAGGCTACACCTTC. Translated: CASSPGDRGLQGYTF.

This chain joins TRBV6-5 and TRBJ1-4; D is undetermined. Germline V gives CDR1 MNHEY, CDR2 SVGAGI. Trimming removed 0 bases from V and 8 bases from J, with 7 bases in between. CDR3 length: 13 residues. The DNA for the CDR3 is TGTGCCAGCAGTTACTCGGAGGGCGAAAAACTGTTTTTT. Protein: CASSYSEGEKLFF.

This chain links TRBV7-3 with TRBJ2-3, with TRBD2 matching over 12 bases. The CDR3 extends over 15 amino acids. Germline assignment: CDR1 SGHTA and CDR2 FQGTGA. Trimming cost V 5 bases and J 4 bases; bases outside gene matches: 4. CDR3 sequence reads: CASSLAGGYADTQYF. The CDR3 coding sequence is TGTGCCAGCAGCCTAGCGGGAGGGTACGCAGATACGCAGTATTTT.

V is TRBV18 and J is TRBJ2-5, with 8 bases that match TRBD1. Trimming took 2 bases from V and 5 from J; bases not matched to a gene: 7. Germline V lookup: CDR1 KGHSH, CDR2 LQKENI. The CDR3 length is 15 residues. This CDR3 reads CASSPRLRGQETQYF. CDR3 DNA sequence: TGTGCCAGCTCACCAAGGCTCAGGGGGCAGGAGACCCAGTACTTC. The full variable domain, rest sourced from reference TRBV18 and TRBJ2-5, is NAGVMQNPRHLVRRRGQEARLRCSPMKGHSHVYWYRQLPEEGLKFMVYLQKENIIDESGMPKERFSAEFPKEGPSILRIQQVVRGDSAAYFCASSPRLRGQETQYFGPGTRLLVL.

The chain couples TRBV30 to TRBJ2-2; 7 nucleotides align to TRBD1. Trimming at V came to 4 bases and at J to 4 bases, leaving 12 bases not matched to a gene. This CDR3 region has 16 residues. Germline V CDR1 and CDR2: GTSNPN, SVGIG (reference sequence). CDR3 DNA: TGTGCCTGGAATGTAGGGGGCGCAGTCCCCACCGGGGAGCTGTTTTTT. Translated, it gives CAWNVGGAVPTGELFF.

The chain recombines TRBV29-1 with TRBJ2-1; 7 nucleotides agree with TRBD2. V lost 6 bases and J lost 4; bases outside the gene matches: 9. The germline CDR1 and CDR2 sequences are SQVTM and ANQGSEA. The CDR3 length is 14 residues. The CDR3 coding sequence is TGCAGCGTGCTAGGACTAGGGGCGTACAATGAGCAGTTCTTC. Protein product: CSVLGLGAYNEQFF.

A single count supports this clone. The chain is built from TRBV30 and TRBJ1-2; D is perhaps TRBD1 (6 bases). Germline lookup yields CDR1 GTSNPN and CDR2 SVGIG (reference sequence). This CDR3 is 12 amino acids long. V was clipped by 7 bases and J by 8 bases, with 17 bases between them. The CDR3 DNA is TGTGCCTTCCCGGGGGGCCCGGGAGGCTACACCTTC. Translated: CAFPGGPGGYTF.

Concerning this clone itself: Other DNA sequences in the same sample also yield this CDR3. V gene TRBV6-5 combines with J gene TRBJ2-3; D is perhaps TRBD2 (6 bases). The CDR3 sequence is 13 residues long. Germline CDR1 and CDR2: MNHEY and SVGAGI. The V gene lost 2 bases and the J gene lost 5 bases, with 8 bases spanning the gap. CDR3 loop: CASSYLGGDTQYF. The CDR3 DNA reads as TGTGCCAGCAGTTACCTGGGAGGAGATACGCAGTATTTT.

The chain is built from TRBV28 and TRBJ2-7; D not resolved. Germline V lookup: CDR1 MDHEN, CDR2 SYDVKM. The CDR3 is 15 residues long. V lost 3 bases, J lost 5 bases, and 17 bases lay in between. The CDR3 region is CASSFFNPPRNEQYF. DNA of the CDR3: TGTGCCAGCAGTTTCTTTAACCCACCTAGGAACGAGCAGTACTTC.